The sequence of this TCR beta chain was determined in a study of T cell responses to AZD1222 COVID-19 vaccine. Study-wide results and caveats: Spike-wide coverage was observed for vaccine-associated CD4 TCRs, with dominant responses at 160-218 and 743-854.

The repertoire was sequenced with immunoSEQ multiplex PCR; TCRdb's copy has only in-frame clones and lacks some. Of about 54,000 clones listed, around 92% are singletons. A note on this clone: Its antigen is unidentified.

Germline V lookup: CDR1 MNHNY, CDR2 SVGAGI (reference sequence). V shed 5 bases, J shed 13 bases, and the junction held 29 bases outside the gene matches. The CDR3 spans 21 residues. The V gene is TRBV6-6, the J gene TRBJ1-6; the match to TRBD1 covers 10 bases. The sample was peripheral blood, taken 28 days after the second AZD1222 dose. This sequence originates from an adult who received the AZD1222 COVID-19 vaccine. As DNA, the CDR3 is TGTGCCAGCAGTCCCCGACCGGCTCCGGGACAGGGGCTGAATGGTTTGAGGCCCCTCCACTTT. Protein product: CASSPRPAPGQGLNGLRPLHF.